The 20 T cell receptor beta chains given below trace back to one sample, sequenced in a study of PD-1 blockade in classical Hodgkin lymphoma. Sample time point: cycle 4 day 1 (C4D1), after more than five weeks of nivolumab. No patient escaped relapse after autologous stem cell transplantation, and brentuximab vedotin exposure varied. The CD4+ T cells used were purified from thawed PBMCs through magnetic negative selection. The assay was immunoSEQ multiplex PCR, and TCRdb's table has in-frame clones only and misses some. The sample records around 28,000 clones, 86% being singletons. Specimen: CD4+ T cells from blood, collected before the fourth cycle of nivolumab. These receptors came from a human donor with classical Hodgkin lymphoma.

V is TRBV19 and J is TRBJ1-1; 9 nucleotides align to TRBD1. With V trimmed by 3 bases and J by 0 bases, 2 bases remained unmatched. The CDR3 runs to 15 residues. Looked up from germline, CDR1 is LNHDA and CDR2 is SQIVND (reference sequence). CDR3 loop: CASSMGDRVNTEAFF. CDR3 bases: TGTGCCAGTAGTATGGGGGACAGGGTGAACACTGAAGCTTTCTTT.

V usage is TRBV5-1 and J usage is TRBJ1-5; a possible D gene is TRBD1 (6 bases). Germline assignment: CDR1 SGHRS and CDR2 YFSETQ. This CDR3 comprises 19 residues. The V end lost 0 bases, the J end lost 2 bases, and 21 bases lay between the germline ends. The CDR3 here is CASSLDGYRAGYGNQPQHF. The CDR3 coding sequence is TGCGCCAGCAGCTTGGACGGTTACAGGGCCGGATACGGCAATCAGCCCCAGCATTTT.

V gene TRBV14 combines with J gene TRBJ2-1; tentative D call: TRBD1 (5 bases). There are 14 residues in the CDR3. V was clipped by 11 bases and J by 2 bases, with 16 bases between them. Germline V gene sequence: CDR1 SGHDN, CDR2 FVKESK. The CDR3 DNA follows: TGTGCCTCAGCCAGGGCAGTCCCCTACAATGAGCAGTTCTTC. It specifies CASARAVPYNEQFF.

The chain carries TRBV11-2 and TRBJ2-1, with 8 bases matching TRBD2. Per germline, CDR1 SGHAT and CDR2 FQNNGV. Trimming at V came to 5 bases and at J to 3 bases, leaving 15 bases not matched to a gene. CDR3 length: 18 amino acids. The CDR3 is CASSTSWGGLAHYNEQFF. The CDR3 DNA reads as TGTGCCAGCAGCACCTCATGGGGAGGACTAGCCCACTACAATGAGCAGTTCTTC. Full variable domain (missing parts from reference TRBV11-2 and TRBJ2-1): EAGVAQSPRYKIIEKRQSVAFWCNPISGHATLYWYQQILGQGPKLLIQFQNNGVVDDSQLPKDRFSAERLKGVDSTLKIQPAKLEDSAVYLCASSTSWGGLAHYNEQFFGPGTRLTVL.

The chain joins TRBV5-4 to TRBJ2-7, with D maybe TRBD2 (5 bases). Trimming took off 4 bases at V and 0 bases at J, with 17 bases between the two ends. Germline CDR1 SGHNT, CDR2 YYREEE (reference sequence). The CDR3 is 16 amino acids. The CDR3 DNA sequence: TGTGCCAGCAGCCCCCGTTCGACGGGAAGCTCCTACGAGCAGTACTTC. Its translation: CASSPRSTGSSYEQYF.

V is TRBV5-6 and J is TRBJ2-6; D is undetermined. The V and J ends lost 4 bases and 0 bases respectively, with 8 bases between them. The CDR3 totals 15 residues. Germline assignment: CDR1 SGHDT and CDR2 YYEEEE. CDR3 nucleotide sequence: TGTGCCAGCAGCCTGACGCTCTCTGGGGCCAACGTCCTGACTTTC. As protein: CASSLTLSGANVLTF.

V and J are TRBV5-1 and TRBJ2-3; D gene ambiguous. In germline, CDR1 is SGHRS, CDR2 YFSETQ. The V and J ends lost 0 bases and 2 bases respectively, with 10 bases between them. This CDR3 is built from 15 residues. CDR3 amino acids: CASSLGARTTDTQYF. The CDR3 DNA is TGCGCCAGCAGCTTGGGGGCCAGAACCACAGATACGCAGTATTTT.

The CDR3 is CASNSRGLETQYF. CDR3 coding DNA: TGTGCCAGCAATTCCAGGGGGTTAGAGACCCAGTACTTC. This sequence joins TRBV5-8 and TRBJ2-5, with TRBD1 identical over 7 bases. The CDR3 covers 13 residues. Per germline, CDR1 SGHTS and CDR2 YDEGEE. V dropped 6 bases and J dropped 4; count of bases not matched to a gene: 6.

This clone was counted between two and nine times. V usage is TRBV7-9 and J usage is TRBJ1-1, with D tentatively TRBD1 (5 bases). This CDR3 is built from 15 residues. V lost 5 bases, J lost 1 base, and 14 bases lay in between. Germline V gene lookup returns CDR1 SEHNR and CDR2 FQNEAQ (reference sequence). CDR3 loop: CASSLQGRENTEAFF. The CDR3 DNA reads TGTGCCAGCAGCCTGCAGGGAAGGGAGAACACTGAAGCTTTCTTT.

CDR3: CASSRLGGPGNTIYF. CDR3 nucleotides: TGCGCCAGCAGCCGACTGGGTGGGCCTGGAAACACCATATATTTT. This chain links TRBV4-1 with TRBJ1-3; D gene ambiguous. V shed 4 bases and J shed 2 bases, with 12 bases lying between them. Per the germline V gene, CDR1 is MGHRA and CDR2 is YSYEKL. CDR3 size: 15 residues.

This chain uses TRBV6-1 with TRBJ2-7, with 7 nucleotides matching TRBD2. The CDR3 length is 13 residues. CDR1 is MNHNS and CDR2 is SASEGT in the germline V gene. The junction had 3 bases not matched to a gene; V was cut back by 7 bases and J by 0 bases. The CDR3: CASNAGASYEQYF. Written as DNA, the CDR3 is TGTGCCAGCAACGCGGGAGCCTCCTACGAGCAGTACTTC.

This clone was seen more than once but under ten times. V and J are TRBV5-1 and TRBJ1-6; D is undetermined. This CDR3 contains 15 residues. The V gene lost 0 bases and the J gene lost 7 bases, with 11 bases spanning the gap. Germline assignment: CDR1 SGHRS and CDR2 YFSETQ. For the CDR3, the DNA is TGCGCCAGCAGCTTGGCAGGAGAGGGAAATTCACCCCTCCACTTT. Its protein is CASSLAGEGNSPLHF.

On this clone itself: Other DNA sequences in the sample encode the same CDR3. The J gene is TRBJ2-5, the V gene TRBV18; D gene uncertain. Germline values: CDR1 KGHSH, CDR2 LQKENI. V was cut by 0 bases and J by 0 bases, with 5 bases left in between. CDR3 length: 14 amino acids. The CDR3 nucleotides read TGTGCCAGCTCACCACCGGGCTACCAAGAGACCCAGTACTTC. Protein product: CASSPPGYQETQYF.

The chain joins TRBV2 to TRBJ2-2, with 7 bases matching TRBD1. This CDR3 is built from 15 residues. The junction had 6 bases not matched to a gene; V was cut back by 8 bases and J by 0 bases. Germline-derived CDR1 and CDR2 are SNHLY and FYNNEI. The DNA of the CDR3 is TGTGCCAGCGCTTCCCAGGGGGCGAACACCGGGGAGCTGTTTTTT. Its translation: CASASQGANTGELFF.

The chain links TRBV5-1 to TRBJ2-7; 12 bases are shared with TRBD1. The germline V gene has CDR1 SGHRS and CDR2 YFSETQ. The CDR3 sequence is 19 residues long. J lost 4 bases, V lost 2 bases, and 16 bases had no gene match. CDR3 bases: TGCGCCAGCAGCTTAGATGGTCTGATCGGGACAGGGGGCAGATACGAGCAGTACTTC. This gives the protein CASSLDGLIGTGGRYEQYF.

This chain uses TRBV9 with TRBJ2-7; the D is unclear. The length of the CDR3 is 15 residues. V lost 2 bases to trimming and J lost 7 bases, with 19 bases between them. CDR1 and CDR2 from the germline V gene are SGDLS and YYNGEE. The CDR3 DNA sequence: TGTGCCAGCAGCGTGGACGGGTTGGTGCTGGGTGAGCAGTACTTC. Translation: CASSVDGLVLGEQYF. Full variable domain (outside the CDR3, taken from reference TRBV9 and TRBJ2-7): DSGVTQTPKHLITATGQRVTLRCSPRSGDLSVYWYQQSLDQGLQFLIQYYNGEERAKGNILERFSAQQFPDLHSELNLSSLELGDSALYFCASSVDGLVLGEQYFGPGTRLTVT.

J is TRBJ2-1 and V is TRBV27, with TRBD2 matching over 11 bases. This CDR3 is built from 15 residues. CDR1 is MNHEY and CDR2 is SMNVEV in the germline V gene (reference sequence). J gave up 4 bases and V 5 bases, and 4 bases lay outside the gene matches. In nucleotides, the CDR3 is TGTGCCAGCAGTCTCACTAGCGGGGGATACAATGAGCAGTTCTTC. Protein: CASSLTSGGYNEQFF.

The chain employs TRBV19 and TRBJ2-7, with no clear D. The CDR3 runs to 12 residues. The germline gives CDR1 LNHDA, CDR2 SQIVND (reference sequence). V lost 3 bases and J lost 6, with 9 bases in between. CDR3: CASSMFWGEQYF. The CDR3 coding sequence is TGTGCCAGTAGTATGTTTTGGGGCGAGCAGTACTTC.

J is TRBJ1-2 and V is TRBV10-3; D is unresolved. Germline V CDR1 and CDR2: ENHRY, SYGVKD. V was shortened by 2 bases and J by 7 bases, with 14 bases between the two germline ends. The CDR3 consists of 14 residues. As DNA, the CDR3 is TGTGCCATCAGTGAGCGGGTAAAGGAGTGTGGCTACACCTTC. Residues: CAISERVKECGYTF.

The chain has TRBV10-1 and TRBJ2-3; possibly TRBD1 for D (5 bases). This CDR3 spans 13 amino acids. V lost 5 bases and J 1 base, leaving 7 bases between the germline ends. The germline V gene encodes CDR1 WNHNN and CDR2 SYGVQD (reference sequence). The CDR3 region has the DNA TGCGCCAGCAGTCCCAGGGGCACAGATACGCAGTATTTT. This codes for CASSPRGTDTQYF.